The 30 T cell receptor beta chains below all came from one sample that was sequenced in a study of identifying expanded T cells in peripheral blood. Sequencing was performed with immunoSEQ multiplex PCR; in TCRdb, only in-frame clones are kept and a portion is missing. Of about 110,000 clones listed, roughly 89% were seen once; the top ten hold around 17%. Material for sequencing was blood. These receptors were taken from a person aged 18 to 75 in good health.

The chain uses TRBV5-4 and TRBJ2-7; 11 positions agree with TRBD1. CDR3 length: 15 amino acids. CDR1 and CDR2 (germline): SGHNT, YYREEE (reference sequence). With V trimmed by 3 bases and J by 5 bases, 7 bases remained unmatched. Written as DNA, the CDR3 is TGTGCCAGCAGCTGGGGAGGGACAGGGGGAAACGAGCAGTACTTC. This encodes CASSWGGTGGNEQYF.

The chain joins TRBV6-5 to TRBJ1-2, with a possible D match to TRBD1 (5 bases). The germline gives CDR1 MNHEY, CDR2 SVGAGI. The CDR3 has 13 amino acids. The V end was cut by 7 bases, the J end by 1 base, with 10 bases between. In nucleotides, the CDR3 is TGTGCCAGCACTGACAGCAGTAACTATGGCTACACCTTC. This sequence encodes CASTDSSNYGYTF.

The chain recombines TRBV10-2 with TRBJ1-1, with 12 bases lining up with TRBD1. The germline CDR1 and CDR2 sequences are WSHSY and SAAADI. The trim removed 6 bases at V and 5 bases at J, leaving 10 bases unmatched. This CDR3 is built from 16 residues. CDR3 in amino acids: CASRAGTGGGWTEAFF. CDR3 nucleotides: TGCGCCAGCAGGGCCGGGACAGGGGGCGGGTGGACTGAAGCTTTCTTT.

The V and J genes are TRBV5-6 and TRBJ1-6, with D tentatively TRBD1 (5 bases). The CDR3 is 13 residues long. Germline values: CDR1 SGHDT, CDR2 YYEEEE. V lost 8 bases to trimming and J lost 11 bases, with 17 bases between them. The CDR3 is CASGGRNIAPLHF. The CDR3 DNA reads as TGTGCCAGTGGGGGAAGGAATATAGCACCCCTCCACTTT.

This chain uses TRBV30 with TRBJ2-5, with TRBD1 identical over 10 bases. The trim removed 8 bases at V and 5 bases at J, leaving 14 bases unmatched. Germline-derived CDR1 and CDR2 are GTSNPN and SVGIG (reference sequence). CDR3 length: 15 residues. This CDR3 reads CAHDTGTGALETQYF. Written as DNA, the CDR3 is TGTGCCCACGACACCGGGACAGGGGCTCTGGAGACCCAGTACTTC.

The chain has TRBV4-3 and TRBJ1-1, with 8 bases aligning to TRBD1. CDR1 and CDR2 (germline): LGHNA, YSLEER. The CDR3 length is 15 residues. Losses at the gene ends were 4 bases for V and 0 bases for J; bases not matched to a gene: 4. The DNA of the CDR3 is TGCGCCAGCAGCCGACAGACAGGGGTGAACACTGAAGCTTTCTTT. This translates into CASSRQTGVNTEAFF.

J is TRBJ1-1 and V is TRBV7-2; D is ambiguous. CDR3 length: 13 amino acids. Germline CDR1 SGHTA, CDR2 FQGNSA. Trimming left V 1 base short and J 1 base short, with 4 bases between. The CDR3 here is CASSLVENTEAFF. The CDR3 DNA sequence: TGTGCCAGCAGCTTAGTCGAGAACACTGAAGCTTTCTTT. Looking up the rest from reference TRBV7-2 and TRBJ1-1 gives the full variable domain: GAGVSQSPSNKVTEKGKDVELRCDPISGHTALYWYRQSLGQGLEFLIYFQGNSAPDKSGLPSDRFSAERTGGSVSTLTIQRTQQEDSAVYLCASSLVENTEAFFGQGTRLTVV.

CDR3 DNA sequence: TGTGCCAGCAGGCCGACTAGGAGCTCCTACAATGAGCAGTTCTTC. It yields the protein CASRPTRSSYNEQFF. The gene calls are TRBV7-2 and TRBJ2-1, with D possibly matching TRBD2 (6 bases). Trimming cost V 6 bases and J 0 bases, with 12 bases left between them. The CDR3 totals 15 residues. CDR1 and CDR2 from the germline V gene are SGHTA and FQGNSA.

The genes are TRBV7-2 and TRBJ2-1, with D possibly TRBD1 on 5 matching bases. The CDR3 sequence is 15 residues long. V was pared by 6 bases and J by 0 bases, with 12 bases between. Germline V gene sequence: CDR1 SGHTA, CDR2 FQGNSA. The CDR3 DNA is TGTGCCAGCAGTACGTCAGGGTTCTCCTACAATGAGCAGTTCTTC. This gives the protein CASSTSGFSYNEQFF.

This clone was seen only once. This sequence joins TRBV10-3 and TRBJ2-5, with 12 bases that match TRBD1. CDR1 ENHRY and CDR2 SYGVKD come from the germline V gene. V lost 5 bases, J lost 2 bases, and 3 bases stayed unmatched. There are 15 residues in the CDR3. DNA for the CDR3: TGTGCCATCAGTTGGGACAGGGGGCCTCAAGAGACCCAGTACTTC. Translated: CAISWDRGPQETQYF.

The rearrangement uses TRBV30 and TRBJ2-3; D remains ambiguous. CDR3 size: 13 residues. V lost 3 bases to trimming and J lost 7 bases, with 14 bases between them. Looked up from germline, CDR1 is GTSNPN and CDR2 is SVGIG (reference sequence). CDR3 nucleotide sequence: TGTGCCTGGAGCCGATCGGGCTATTATACGCAGTATTTT. Translated: CAWSRSGYYTQYF.

The chain is built from TRBV7-2 and TRBJ2-7; D may be TRBD1 (5 bases). From germline, CDR1 is SGHTA and CDR2 FQGNSA. The CDR3 totals 15 residues. V gave up 2 bases and J gave up 0 bases, with 11 bases separating them. DNA of the CDR3: TGTGCCAGCAGCTTAAGGGGCTCGAGCTCCTACGAGCAGTACTTC. Amino acids: CASSLRGSSSYEQYF. Full variable domain (missing parts from reference TRBV7-2 and TRBJ2-7): GAGVSQSPSNKVTEKGKDVELRCDPISGHTALYWYRQSLGQGLEFLIYFQGNSAPDKSGLPSDRFSAERTGGSVSTLTIQRTQQEDSAVYLCASSLRGSSSYEQYFGPGTRLTVT.

The chain carries TRBV5-4 and TRBJ2-7; 15 bases are a match to TRBD2. From germline, CDR1 is SGHNT and CDR2 YYREEE (reference sequence). This CDR3 is 17 amino acids long. Trimming cost V 4 bases and J 2 bases; bases outside gene matches: 7. In nucleotides, the CDR3 is TGTGCCAGCAGCCTAGGACTAGCGGGGGGGCCAGCCTACGAGCAGTACTTC. Residues: CASSLGLAGGPAYEQYF.

The chain has TRBV4-1 and TRBJ2-6; 7 bases line up with TRBD2. The germline V gene encodes CDR1 MGHRA and CDR2 YSYEKL. The CDR3 covers 16 residues. The V segment lost 3 bases and the J segment 0 bases; nucleotides outside the gene matches: 2. CDR3: CASSQGEGSGANVLTF. In DNA form, the CDR3 reads TGCGCCAGCAGCCAGGGGGAGGGCTCTGGGGCCAACGTCCTGACTTTC.

This clone showed up just a few times. The chain employs TRBV19 and TRBJ1-2; D is uncertain. The V gene's germline CDR1 is LNHDA and CDR2 SQIVND (reference sequence). CDR3 length: 10 amino acids. The V gene lost 8 bases and the J gene lost 4 bases, with 5 bases spanning the gap. The CDR3, as DNA: TGTGCCAGTGGTAGCTATGGCTACACCTTC. Amino acid sequence: CASGSYGYTF.

The genes are TRBV5-1 and TRBJ1-1, with 8 bases fitting TRBD1. Germline CDR1 SGHRS, CDR2 YFSETQ. V trimming: 3 bases; J trimming: 6 bases; junction bases outside the gene matches: 4. This CDR3 has 13 amino acids. This chain's CDR3 is CASSSQGASEAFF. In nucleotides, the CDR3 is TGCGCCAGCAGCTCCCAGGGGGCATCTGAAGCTTTCTTT.

V usage is TRBV5-6 and J usage is TRBJ1-2; TRBD1 might be the D (5 bases). In germline, CDR1 is SGHDT, CDR2 YYEEEE. This CDR3 has 13 amino acids. V shed 5 bases and J shed 4 bases, with 12 bases lying between them. CDR3 amino acids: CASSRGGFYGYTF. The CDR3 DNA sequence: TGTGCCAGCAGTCGGGGGGGATTCTATGGCTACACCTTC.

CDR3 region: CASSRQGRYTEAFF. The DNA of the CDR3 is TGTGCCAGCAGCCGACAGGGGAGGTACACTGAAGCTTTCTTT. V gene TRBV7-9 combines with J gene TRBJ1-1; 8 bases fit TRBD1. Losses at the gene ends were 5 bases for V and 3 bases for J; bases not matched to a gene: 5. CDR3 size: 14 residues. Germline values: CDR1 SEHNR, CDR2 FQNEAQ (reference sequence).

This rearrangement joins TRBV5-1 to TRBJ2-3; 7 nucleotides match TRBD2. CDR1 is SGHRS and CDR2 is YFSETQ in the germline V gene. This CDR3 has 16 residues. The junction had 9 bases not matched to a gene; V was cut back by 3 bases and J by 2 bases. The chain's CDR3 is CASSSLLAATTDTQYF. CDR3 DNA sequence: TGCGCCAGCAGCTCCCTCCTAGCGGCCACCACAGATACGCAGTATTTT.

The chain couples TRBV5-6 to TRBJ1-5; D might be TRBD1 (6 bases). The CDR3 contains 14 residues. Germline values: CDR1 SGHDT, CDR2 YYEEEE. Trimming removed 3 bases at V and 3 bases at J, with 10 bases between. For the CDR3, the DNA is TGTGCCAGCAGCTCGGGACAATACAATCAGCCCCAGCATTTT. Translated, it gives CASSSGQYNQPQHF.

The chain recombines TRBV29-1 with TRBJ2-7; possibly TRBD2 for D (5 bases). V was cut by 2 bases and J by 3 bases, with 14 bases left in between. CDR1 SQVTM and CDR2 ANQGSEA come from the germline V gene. The CDR3 covers 14 residues. CDR3 in amino acids: CSVEIRGADYEQYF. The DNA of the CDR3 is TGCAGCGTTGAAATCCGGGGTGCGGACTACGAGCAGTACTTC.

The sample holds one count of this clone. The V and J genes are TRBV19 and TRBJ2-2, with D perhaps matching TRBD1 (6 bases). The CDR3 sequence is 16 residues long. Trimming removed 5 bases at V and 0 bases at J, with 13 bases between. CDR1 is LNHDA, CDR2 SQIVND, per germline (reference sequence). The CDR3 coding sequence is TGTGCCAGTAGTGCGCAGACAGGAGCGAACACCGGGGAGCTGTTTTTT. Amino acids: CASSAQTGANTGELFF.

This sequence joins TRBV19 and TRBJ2-3, with 13 nucleotides matching TRBD2. Germline V CDR1 and CDR2: LNHDA, SQIVND (reference sequence). This CDR3 is built from 16 residues. V was pared by 6 bases and J by 9 bases, with 12 bases of the junction left unmatched. This CDR3 reads CASRTWTSGGPGTQYF. For the CDR3, the DNA is TGTGCCAGTAGAACCTGGACTAGCGGGGGCCCCGGGACGCAGTATTTT.

The V and J genes are TRBV2 and TRBJ2-3; TRBD2 matches 8 bases. V shed 7 bases and J 0 bases; nucleotides not matched to a gene: 3. Per germline, CDR1 SNHLY and CDR2 FYNNEI. The CDR3 has 14 amino acids. CDR3 region: CASNKRGSTDTQYF. CDR3 bases: TGTGCCAGCAACAAGCGGGGGAGCACAGATACGCAGTATTTT.

V and J are TRBV4-2 and TRBJ1-4, with TRBD1 identical over 10 bases. The CDR3 runs 16 residues. CDR1 is LGHNA and CDR2 is YNFKEQ in the germline V gene. Trimming at V came to 0 bases and at J to 8 bases, leaving 6 bases not matched to a gene. Here the CDR3 reads CASSQDFGTGAEKLFF. In DNA, the CDR3 is TGTGCCAGCAGCCAAGACTTCGGGACAGGGGCAGAAAAACTGTTTTTT.

This clone was seen a single time. The V call is TRBV7-6, the J call TRBJ2-2; possible D gene TRBD2, 5 bases. The CDR3 is 14 residues long. Germline V gene data show CDR1 as SGHVS and CDR2 as FNYEAQ. Between the trimmed V and J ends, which lost 5 bases and 4 bases, there was a span of 11 bases. CDR3 in amino acids: CASSPGVGTGELFF. In DNA, the CDR3 is TGTGCCAGCAGCCCCGGGGTCGGCACCGGGGAGCTGTTTTTT.

This clone showed up just once. V usage is TRBV6-6 and J usage is TRBJ2-7; tentatively, D is TRBD2 (5 bases). Trimming removed 8 bases from V and 4 bases from J, with 9 bases in between. The CDR3 loop spans 11 amino acids. The germline CDR1 and CDR2 sequences are MNHNY and SVGAGI (reference sequence). Here the CDR3 reads CASRGSYEQYF. The DNA for the CDR3 is TGTGCCAGCCGCGGGTCATACGAGCAGTACTTC.

A single count supports this clone. The rearrangement joins TRBV19 to TRBJ1-1; D remains unclear. Between the trimmed V and J ends, which lost 5 bases and 2 bases, there was a span of 12 bases. Germline CDR1 and CDR2: LNHDA and SQIVND (reference sequence). The CDR3 covers 14 residues. CDR3 bases: TGTGCCAGTAGTCCCGGACCCTCCAACACTGAAGCTTTCTTT. Its protein product is CASSPGPSNTEAFF.

The chain has TRBV28 and TRBJ1-1; the D is unclear. Germline CDR1 reads MDHEN; CDR2 reads SYDVKM. Trimming left V 5 bases short and J 4 bases short, with 11 bases between. This CDR3 has 13 amino acids. The CDR3 DNA follows: TGTGCCAGCAGTGTCGGTGGGGTCACTGAAGCTTTCTTT. Its translation is CASSVGGVTEAFF.

V and J are TRBV28 and TRBJ1-4; D gene uncertain. Per the germline V gene, CDR1 is MDHEN and CDR2 is SYDVKM. The CDR3 covers 15 residues. Trimming stripped 2 bases from V and 0 bases from J, with 7 bases between. This chain's CDR3 is CASSLLGPTNEKLFF. As DNA, the CDR3 is TGTGCCAGCAGTTTACTGGGCCCAACTAATGAAAAACTGTTTTTT. Full variable domain (missing parts from reference TRBV28 and TRBJ1-4): DVKVTQSSRYLVKRTGEKVFLECVQDMDHENMFWYRQDPGLGLRLIYFSYDVKMKEKGDIPEGYSVSREKKERFSLILESASTNQTSMYLCASSLLGPTNEKLFFGSGTQLSVL.